This paragraph reports one TCR beta chain. These data belong to a study of blood T cell repertoires in COVID-19. About the study: The origin of the acute and convalescent COVID-19 samples was the United States, Italy and Spain. Sources were T cells, B-cell-depleted T cells, or PBMCs; the material itself was cDNA or gDNA.

The authors' processing: Estimates of nucleated cell counts were drawn from the amplification of reference gene primers. This table comes from immunoSEQ multiplex PCR, and its TCRdb copy is limited to in-frame clones, with some not included. V and J calls plus clone size are reproduced from that table; the DNA served to infer D and trimming. The table records 50,000 to 55,000 clones, approximately 82% of them present only once. The CDR3 has 14 residues. The ends lost 5 bases at V and 9 bases at J; junction bases unmatched: 10. Germline V lookup: CDR1 MNHEY, CDR2 SMNVEV (reference sequence). Sequenced material: peripheral blood. This receptor was obtained from a human donor in a cohort sampled during active COVID-19. V is TRBV27 and J is TRBJ2-1; 7 nucleotides agree with TRBD1. CDR3 DNA sequence: TGTGCCAGCAGTCCAGACAGGGATATGGGTGAGCAGTTCTTC. As protein: CASSPDRDMGEQFF.